One and the same sample provided the 28 T cell receptor beta chains below, sequenced in a study of resident and recirculating memory T cells in vitiligo. Data came from immunoSEQ multiplex PCR; TCRdb stores just in-frame clones and leaves some out. The sample consists of fewer than 80,000 clones, approximately 90% of them appearing once. The sequenced sample was blood. The receptors stem from a male donor with vitiligo.

This chain joins TRBV7-9 and TRBJ1-1, with 10 bases identical to TRBD1. Germline V gene sequence: CDR1 SEHNR, CDR2 FQNEAQ (reference sequence). This CDR3 contains 16 residues. The J segment lost 0 bases and the V segment lost 3 bases, leaving 4 bases of the junction unmatched. The CDR3 loop is CASSFGTGVMNTEAFF. CDR3 bases: TGTGCCAGCAGCTTCGGGACAGGGGTAATGAACACTGAAGCTTTCTTT.

The chain employs TRBV7-2 and TRBJ1-2; 7 bases map to TRBD1. The CDR3 consists of 16 residues. V lost 3 bases and J lost 0; bases outside the gene matches: 7. Per germline, CDR1 SGHTA and CDR2 FQGNSA. CDR3 nucleotides: TGTGCCAGCAGCTTCCCGGGACAGCAACCTAACTATGGCTACACCTTC. Protein sequence: CASSFPGQQPNYGYTF. The whole variable domain, filled in from reference TRBV7-2 and TRBJ1-2, reads GAGVSQSPSNKVTEKGKDVELRCDPISGHTALYWYRQSLGQGLEFLIYFQGNSAPDKSGLPSDRFSAERTGGSVSTLTIQRTQQEDSAVYLCASSFPGQQPNYGYTFGSGTRLTVV.

The V call is TRBV9, the J call TRBJ2-3, with 10 bases that match TRBD2. In germline, CDR1 is SGDLS, CDR2 YYNGEE. The CDR3 is made up of 15 amino acids. V trimming: 7 bases; J trimming: 2 bases; junction bases outside the gene matches: 7. The CDR3 DNA follows: TGTGCCAGCGCCGGGACTAGCGTCTTCACAGATACGCAGTATTTT. Protein sequence: CASAGTSVFTDTQYF.

The gene calls are TRBV6-4 and TRBJ2-1; the D gene is possibly TRBD2 (6 bases). The germline V gene encodes CDR1 MRHNA and CDR2 SNTAGT. The CDR3 loop spans 15 amino acids. The V and J ends lost 4 bases and 3 bases respectively, with 13 bases between them. CDR3 DNA sequence: TGTGCCAGCAGTGCCGGGGGACTCGACTACAATGAGCAGTTCTTC. It yields the protein CASSAGGLDYNEQFF.

V and J are TRBV27 and TRBJ1-5, with D possibly TRBD1 on 5 matching bases. Trimming left V 5 bases short and J 0 bases short, with 11 bases between. The CDR3 loop spans 15 amino acids. The germline CDR1 and CDR2 sequences are MNHEY and SMNVEV (reference sequence). The CDR3 sequence is CASSQGGYSNQPQHF. The CDR3 region has the DNA TGTGCCAGCAGTCAGGGAGGGTATAGCAATCAGCCCCAGCATTTT.

The V and J genes are TRBV7-9 and TRBJ1-1, with D unresolved. CDR3 size: 12 residues. Trimming removed 4 bases from V and 8 bases from J, with 11 bases in between. Germline V gene sequence: CDR1 SEHNR, CDR2 FQNEAQ (reference sequence). CDR3 in DNA: TGTGCCAGCAGCTCGGCGGCGCCAGAAGCTTTCTTT. Its translation: CASSSAAPEAFF.

The V call is TRBV2, the J call TRBJ1-6; D perhaps matches TRBD1 (5 bases). Trimming took 4 bases from V and 4 from J, leaving 14 bases between them. Germline V gene data show CDR1 as SNHLY and CDR2 as FYNNEI. There are 16 residues in the CDR3. CDR3 protein: CASSAGPERYNSPLHF. The CDR3 nucleotides are TGTGCCAGCAGTGCAGGGCCTGAGAGGTATAATTCACCCCTCCACTTT. Using reference TRBV2 and TRBJ1-6 for the parts outside the CDR3, the full variable domain is EPEVTQTPSHQVTQMGQEVILRCVPISNHLYFYWYRQILGQKVEFLVSFYNNEISEKSEIFDDQFSVERPDGSNFTLKIRSTKLEDSAMYFCASSAGPERYNSPLHFGNGTRLTVT.

The CDR3 region has the DNA TGCGCCAGCCGCGCGACAGGGGGCTCGGCCAAAAACATTCAGTACTTC. Amino acid sequence: CASRATGGSAKNIQYF. This sequence joins TRBV4-1 and TRBJ2-4; 10 bases match TRBD1. J lost 1 base, V lost 8 bases, and 8 bases had no gene match. This CDR3 is built from 16 residues. CDR1 and CDR2 from the germline V gene are MGHRA and YSYEKL.

This CDR3 reads CASSETGPYGYTF. The CDR3 bases are TGTGCCAGCAGTGAAACAGGGCCCTATGGCTACACCTTC. The rearrangement joins TRBV6-1 to TRBJ1-2, with TRBD1 as a possible D gene (6 bases). The CDR3 has 13 amino acids. Trimming removed 2 bases from V and 4 bases from J, with 8 bases in between. Germline values: CDR1 MNHNS, CDR2 SASEGT.

The chain uses TRBV28 and TRBJ1-5; D may be TRBD1 (6 bases). The CDR3 is made up of 13 amino acids. With 4 bases removed from V and 7 bases from J, the gap between germline ends came to 11 bases. Germline V lookup: CDR1 MDHEN, CDR2 SYDVKM. CDR3 nucleotide sequence: TGTGCCAGCAGTTCGGGGGGCAGACAGCCCCAGCATTTT. This codes for CASSSGGRQPQHF.

CDR3 nucleotide sequence: TGTGCCAGCAGCCAGCAGGGGGTGTGGGATACGCAGTATTTT. The encoded protein is CASSQQGVWDTQYF. This chain links TRBV7-3 with TRBJ2-3; TRBD1 aligns across 7 bases. This CDR3 contains 14 residues. The germline CDR1 and CDR2 sequences are SGHTA and FQGTGA. Unmatched junction bases numbered 8, after V lost 5 bases and J lost 6 bases.

The genes are TRBV4-3 and TRBJ2-1; 12 bases fit TRBD2. V gave up 2 bases and J gave up 4 bases; unmatched junction bases: 6. This CDR3 region has 17 residues. Looked up from germline, CDR1 is LGHNA and CDR2 is YSLEER. For the CDR3, the DNA is TGCGCCAGCAGCCAATTACAACTAGCGGGGGGATACAATGAGCAGTTCTTC. This translates into CASSQLQLAGGYNEQFF.

The chain is built from TRBV6-6 and TRBJ2-1; 9 bases line up with TRBD2. The CDR3 runs 16 residues. The germline CDR1 and CDR2 sequences are MNHNY and SVGAGI (reference sequence). The V gene end was trimmed by 3 bases and the J gene end by 3 bases; junction bases not matched to a gene: 6. The chain's CDR3 is CASSYRLAADYNEQFF. As DNA, the CDR3 is TGTGCCAGCAGTTATCGACTAGCGGCGGACTACAATGAGCAGTTCTTC.

The chain couples TRBV30 to TRBJ2-7, with 7 bases that match TRBD1. Germline assignment: CDR1 GTSNPN and CDR2 SVGIG (reference sequence). The CDR3 contains 14 residues. Losses at the gene ends were 4 bases for V and 3 bases for J; bases not matched to a gene: 9. CDR3 bases: TGTGCCTGGAACAAAAACAGGGGTGGCTACGAGCAGTACTTC. Protein product: CAWNKNRGGYEQYF.

The rearrangement uses TRBV14 and TRBJ1-1, with TRBD1 identical over 10 bases. J gave up 7 bases and V 8 bases, and 7 bases lay outside the gene matches. CDR3 size: 13 residues. CDR1 and CDR2 (germline): SGHDN, FVKESK. The CDR3, as DNA: TGTGCCAGCGGGCCGACAGGGGGCATTGAAGCTTTCTTT. It codes for CASGPTGGIEAFF.

This sequence joins TRBV7-9 and TRBJ2-5, with D maybe TRBD2 (5 bases). The V gene lost 1 base and the J gene lost 4 bases, with 19 bases spanning the gap. This CDR3 is built from 17 residues. Looked up from germline, CDR1 is SEHNR and CDR2 is FQNEAQ (reference sequence). The CDR3 region has the DNA TGTGCCAGCAGCTTAGGTCCCGGACTCCATTCCCCAGAGACCCAGTACTTC. It codes for CASSLGPGLHSPETQYF.

The chain uses TRBV11-1 and TRBJ2-7, with 8 bases matching TRBD1. V was clipped by 6 bases and J by 5 bases; unmatched bases: 9. CDR1 and CDR2 from the germline V gene are SGHAT and FQDESV (reference sequence). The CDR3 covers 14 residues. The CDR3 bases are TGTGCCAGCAGACACGGACAGGGCAGAGACGAGCAGTACTTC. It translates to CASRHGQGRDEQYF. Full variable domain (outside the CDR3, taken from reference TRBV11-1 and TRBJ2-7): EAEVAQSPRYKITEKSQAVAFWCDPISGHATLYWYRQILGQGPELLVQFQDESVVDDSQLPKDRFSAERLKGVDSTLKIQPAELGDSAMYLCASRHGQGRDEQYFGPGTRLTVT.

The chain recombines TRBV4-2 with TRBJ2-2, with a weak D call TRBD1 (6 bases). Per germline, CDR1 LGHNA and CDR2 YNFKEQ. The ends were cut back, 4 bases at V and 5 bases at J, with 11 bases in the middle. This CDR3 contains 14 residues. The chain's CDR3 is CASSRQTGTGELFF. The DNA for the CDR3 is TGTGCCAGCAGCCGCCAAACAGGGACCGGGGAGCTGTTTTTT.

V gene TRBV9 combines with J gene TRBJ2-3; D possibly corresponds to TRBD2 (6 bases). The CDR3 has 15 amino acids. CDR1 SGDLS and CDR2 YYNGEE come from the germline V gene. Trimming removed 1 base from V and 2 bases from J, with 11 bases in between. Here the CDR3 reads CASSVSTSSTDTQYF. As DNA, the CDR3 is TGTGCCAGCAGCGTATCGACTAGTTCCACAGATACGCAGTATTTT.

This chain connects TRBV7-2 to TRBJ2-5; possibly TRBD1 for D (5 bases). The germline V gene has CDR1 SGHTA and CDR2 FQGNSA. V was shortened by 5 bases and J by 4 bases, with 17 bases between the two germline ends. This CDR3 has 15 amino acids. CDR3 nucleotides: TGTGCCAGCAGCCCAAGGACACCATCGGCAGAGACCCAGTACTTC. It is translated as CASSPRTPSAETQYF. The full variable domain, in which reference TRBV7-2 and TRBJ2-5 provide the parts outside the CDR3, is GAGVSQSPSNKVTEKGKDVELRCDPISGHTALYWYRQSLGQGLEFLIYFQGNSAPDKSGLPSDRFSAERTGGSVSTLTIQRTQQEDSAVYLCASSPRTPSAETQYFGPGTRLLVL.

The chain employs TRBV5-4 and TRBJ2-5, with D perhaps matching TRBD2 (5 bases). V lost 4 bases and J lost 1, with 11 bases in between. This CDR3 spans 14 amino acids. Per the germline V gene, CDR1 is SGHNT and CDR2 is YYREEE (reference sequence). CDR3 loop: CASSLRTGQETQYF. The DNA of the CDR3 is TGTGCCAGCAGCCTACGGACTGGCCAAGAGACCCAGTACTTC.

The V and J genes are TRBV7-2 and TRBJ1-5, with 7 bases fitting TRBD1. Germline trimming cut 4 bases from V and 5 bases from J; bases unmatched to any gene: 2. The germline CDR1 and CDR2 sequences are SGHTA and FQGNSA. The CDR3 is 13 amino acids. The CDR3 DNA follows: TGTGCCAGCAGCTCCCAGGGGGATCAGCCCCAGCATTTT. As protein: CASSSQGDQPQHF.

This clone appeared a single time. The V call is TRBV6-1, the J call TRBJ1-4, with D perhaps TRBD1 (5 bases). Trimming removed 4 bases from V and 6 bases from J, with 9 bases in between. CDR1 is MNHNS, CDR2 SASEGT, per germline. This CDR3 has 13 amino acids. CDR3 bases: TGTGCCAGCAGTGCCCTGACAGATGAAAAACTGTTTTTT. This sequence encodes CASSALTDEKLFF.

V gene TRBV5-4 combines with J gene TRBJ2-1; D unclear. Germline V gives CDR1 SGHNT, CDR2 YYREEE (reference sequence). Between the trimmed V and J ends, which lost 6 bases and 0 bases, there was a span of 13 bases. This CDR3 has 15 residues. The CDR3 reads CASTSGLGSYNEQFF. The CDR3 DNA reads as TGTGCCAGCACCTCAGGTTTGGGCTCCTACAATGAGCAGTTCTTC.

The chain has TRBV4-3 and TRBJ2-1; D may be TRBD2 (7 bases). V was clipped by 5 bases and J by 4 bases, with 18 bases between them. CDR1 and CDR2 (germline): LGHNA, YSLEER. There are 16 residues in the CDR3. CDR3 nucleotides: TGCGCCAGCAGCGTCGGGGGGCCGAAGGGGTACAATGAGCAGTTCTTC. Its translation: CASSVGGPKGYNEQFF.

The chain links TRBV6-6 to TRBJ1-4, with TRBD1 matching 9 bases. This CDR3 has 15 amino acids. The V segment lost 6 bases and the J segment 0 bases; nucleotides outside the gene matches: 2. CDR1 and CDR2 from the germline V gene are MNHNY and SVGAGI (reference sequence). In DNA form, the CDR3 reads TGTGCCAGCAGGGGACAGGGAGCAACTAATGAAAAACTGTTTTTT. It translates to CASRGQGATNEKLFF.

A single count supports this clone. This chain uses TRBV9 with TRBJ2-1, with D possibly matching TRBD2 (6 bases). The length of the CDR3 is 17 residues. Germline V CDR1 and CDR2: SGDLS, YYNGEE. The V end lost 2 bases, the J end lost 3 bases, and 18 bases lay between the germline ends. The CDR3 region has the DNA TGTGCCAGCAGCGTGGGACCCGGAGGGAGTTACTACAATGAGCAGTTCTTC. It is translated as CASSVGPGGSYYNEQFF.

This sequence joins TRBV27 and TRBJ2-7, with 7 positions matching TRBD1. Germline values: CDR1 MNHEY, CDR2 SMNVEV (reference sequence). The V segment lost 4 bases and the J segment 0 bases; nucleotides outside the gene matches: 9. The CDR3 totals 16 residues. CDR3 protein: CASSYLTQGSSYEQYF. CDR3 DNA: TGTGCCAGCAGTTACCTAACACAGGGGAGCTCCTACGAGCAGTACTTC.